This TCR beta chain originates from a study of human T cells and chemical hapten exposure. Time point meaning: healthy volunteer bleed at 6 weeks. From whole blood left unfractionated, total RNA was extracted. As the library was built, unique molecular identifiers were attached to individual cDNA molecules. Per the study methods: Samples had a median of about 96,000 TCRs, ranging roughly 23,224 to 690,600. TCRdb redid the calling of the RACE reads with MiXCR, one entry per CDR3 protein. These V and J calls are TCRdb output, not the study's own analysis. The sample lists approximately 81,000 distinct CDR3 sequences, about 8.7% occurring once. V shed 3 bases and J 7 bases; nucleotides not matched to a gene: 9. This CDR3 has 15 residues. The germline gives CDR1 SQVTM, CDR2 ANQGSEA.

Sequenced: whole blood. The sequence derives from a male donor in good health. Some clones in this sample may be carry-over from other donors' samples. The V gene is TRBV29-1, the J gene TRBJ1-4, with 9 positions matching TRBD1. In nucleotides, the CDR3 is TGCAGCGTTGAGGGACAGGGTGGGTCTGGTGAAAAACTGTTTTTT. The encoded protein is CSVEGQGGSGEKLFF.